Presented here are 10 T cell receptor beta chains from one specimen sequenced in a study of OX40 agonist ivuxolimab in advanced cancers. Profiled with immunoSEQ multiplex PCR; TCRdb holds only in-frame clones, not every one. The repertoire holds tens of thousands of clones, with roughly three quarters as singletons. Sequenced material: CD4+ or CD8+ T cells sorted from blood, taken in a trial of the OX40 agonist ivuxolimab. These receptor sequences come from an adult with an advanced solid tumor such as melanoma, head and neck, liver or kidney cancer.

V usage is TRBV11-2 and J usage is TRBJ2-3, with 9 bases that match TRBD2. Looked up from germline, CDR1 is SGHAT and CDR2 is FQNNGV. There are 16 residues in the CDR3. After removal of 5 bases from V and 5 bases from J, the junction contained 11 bases not matched to a gene. CDR3 in amino acids: CASSPFGGRARDTQYF. Here the CDR3 DNA reads TGTGCCAGCAGCCCGTTTGGCGGGAGGGCAAGAGATACGCAGTATTTT. Full variable domain (missing parts from reference TRBV11-2 and TRBJ2-3): EAGVAQSPRYKIIEKRQSVAFWCNPISGHATLYWYQQILGQGPKLLIQFQNNGVVDDSQLPKDRFSAERLKGVDSTLKIQPAKLEDSAVYLCASSPFGGRARDTQYFGPGTRLTVL.

The chain uses TRBV9 and TRBJ1-4; D may be TRBD1 (5 bases). V lost 0 bases and J 6 bases, leaving 9 bases between the germline ends. Germline CDR1 and CDR2: SGDLS and YYNGEE. CDR3 length: 14 amino acids. In DNA form, the CDR3 reads TGTGCCAGCAGCGTAGGTCAGGGTTATGAAAAACTGTTTTTT. It yields the protein CASSVGQGYEKLFF. Full variable domain (missing parts from reference TRBV9 and TRBJ1-4): DSGVTQTPKHLITATGQRVTLRCSPRSGDLSVYWYQQSLDQGLQFLIQYYNGEERAKGNILERFSAQQFPDLHSELNLSSLELGDSALYFCASSVGQGYEKLFFGSGTQLSVL.

This clone showed up just once. This chain joins TRBV2 and TRBJ2-5; possibly TRBD2 for D (5 bases). The CDR3 has 13 amino acids. The germline V and J ends were trimmed by 2 bases and 5 bases, with 9 bases remaining between them. From germline, CDR1 is SNHLY and CDR2 FYNNEI. The DNA for the CDR3 is TGTGCCAGCAGTGAACAGCGGATGGAGACCCAGTACTTC. It encodes CASSEQRMETQYF.

The V call is TRBV10-2, the J call TRBJ1-4; D not resolved. Trimming stripped 5 bases from V and 8 bases from J, with 15 bases between. This CDR3 is 14 amino acids long. CDR1 and CDR2 from the germline V gene are WSHSY and SAAADI. For the CDR3, the DNA is TGCGCCAGCAGTTTCGACCGGAAGGGAGAAAAACTGTTTTTT. Translation: CASSFDRKGEKLFF.

V usage is TRBV27 and J usage is TRBJ1-2; 8 bases map to TRBD1. Germline V gene data show CDR1 as MNHEY and CDR2 as SMNVEV (reference sequence). Trimming took 8 bases from V and 0 from J; bases not matched to a gene: 5. The CDR3 totals 14 residues. CDR3 in amino acids: CASGGTGPNYGYTF. DNA for the CDR3: TGTGCCAGCGGGGGGACAGGCCCTAACTATGGCTACACCTTC.

The rearrangement joins TRBV27 to TRBJ1-2; 7 nucleotides match TRBD1. The CDR3 is made up of 14 amino acids. The junction had 11 bases not matched to a gene; V was cut back by 5 bases and J by 8 bases. Germline V lookup: CDR1 MNHEY, CDR2 SMNVEV (reference sequence). The CDR3 DNA follows: TGTGCCAGCAGTATAGACAGGGCACGAGTAGGCTACACCTTC. Translating gives CASSIDRARVGYTF.

The chain recombines TRBV7-9 with TRBJ2-3, with D unclear. This CDR3 contains 15 residues. Germline V gene sequence: CDR1 SEHNR, CDR2 FQNEAQ (reference sequence). Trimming took off 0 bases at V and 2 bases at J, with 9 bases between the two ends. CDR3 nucleotides: TGTGCCAGCAGCTTAGCAGGGAATCCCACAGATACGCAGTATTTT. Translation: CASSLAGNPTDTQYF. The full variable domain, rest sourced from reference TRBV7-9 and TRBJ2-3, is DTGVSQNPRHKITKRGQNVTFRCDPISEHNRLYWYRQTLGQGPEFLTYFQNEAQLEKSRLLSDRFSAERPKGSFSTLEIQRTEQGDSAMYLCASSLAGNPTDTQYFGPGTRLTVL.

This chain uses TRBV19 with TRBJ1-4, with D tentatively TRBD1 (6 bases). The CDR3 is made up of 14 amino acids. V lost 3 bases and J lost 8, with 13 bases in between. Germline V gene lookup returns CDR1 LNHDA and CDR2 SQIVND (reference sequence). The DNA of the CDR3 is TGTGCCAGTAGTATCCAGGGGCTCGGGGAAAAACTGTTTTTT. This translates into CASSIQGLGEKLFF.

This CDR3 is CASSEGGGEAEAFF. CDR3 nucleotide sequence: TGTGCCAGCAGTGAGGGGGGCGGAGAGGCTGAAGCTTTCTTT. The rearrangement joins TRBV6-1 to TRBJ1-1, with D tentatively TRBD1 (6 bases). This CDR3 comprises 14 residues. Germline assignment: CDR1 MNHNS and CDR2 SASEGT. With 3 bases removed from V and 6 bases from J, the gap between germline ends came to 14 bases.

This chain joins TRBV19 and TRBJ1-4; D possibly corresponds to TRBD1 (6 bases). Germline V CDR1 and CDR2: LNHDA, SQIVND (reference sequence). The V end lost 10 bases, the J end lost 7 bases, and 16 bases lay between the germline ends. CDR3 length: 13 residues. The CDR3 sequence is CATRQGWGEKLFF. In DNA form, the CDR3 reads TGTGCCACGCGTCAGGGGTGGGGTGAAAAACTGTTTTTT. The full variable domain, rest sourced from reference TRBV19 and TRBJ1-4, is DGGITQSPKYLFRKEGQNVTLSCEQNLNHDAMYWYRQDPGQGLRLIYYSQIVNDFQKGDIAEGYSVSREKKESFPLTVTSAQKNPTAFYLCATRQGWGEKLFFGSGTQLSVL.